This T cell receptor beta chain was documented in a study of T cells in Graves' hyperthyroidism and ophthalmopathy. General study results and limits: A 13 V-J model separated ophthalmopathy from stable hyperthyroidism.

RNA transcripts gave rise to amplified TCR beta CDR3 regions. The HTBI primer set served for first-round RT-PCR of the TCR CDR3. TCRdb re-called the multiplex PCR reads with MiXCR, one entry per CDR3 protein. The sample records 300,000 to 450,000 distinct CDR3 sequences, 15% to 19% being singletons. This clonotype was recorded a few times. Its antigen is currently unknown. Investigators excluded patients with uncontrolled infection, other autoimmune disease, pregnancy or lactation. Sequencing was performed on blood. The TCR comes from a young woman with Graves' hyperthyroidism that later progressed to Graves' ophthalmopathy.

The CDR3 reads CASSLDRDEQFF. The CDR3 bases are TGCGCCAGCAGCTTGGACAGAGATGAGCAGTTCTTC. The V gene is TRBV5-1, the J gene TRBJ2-1; no clear D. The germline V gene has CDR1 SGHRS and CDR2 YFSETQ. The V gene lost 0 bases and the J gene lost 8 bases, with 6 bases spanning the gap. This CDR3 spans 12 amino acids.